Listed here are 27 T cell receptor beta chains from one sample, sequenced in a study of blood T cell repertoires in COVID-19. Assay used: immunoSEQ multiplex PCR; TCRdb lists only in-frame clones, some missing. This table holds 55,000 or so clones, roughly 86% found once. The sample was peripheral blood. These TCRs come from a man in his sixties with active COVID-19.

This chain connects TRBV2 to TRBJ2-4, with D possibly matching TRBD1 (6 bases). From germline, CDR1 is SNHLY and CDR2 FYNNEI. V was cut by 1 base and J by 5 bases, with 9 bases left in between. This CDR3 is built from 14 residues. CDR3 protein: CASSEGDKENIQYF. The CDR3 region has the DNA TGTGCCAGCAGTGAAGGGGACAAAGAAAACATTCAGTACTTC.

This chain links TRBV5-1 with TRBJ2-5, with TRBD2 matching over 7 bases. Germline-derived CDR1 and CDR2 are SGHRS and YFSETQ. The CDR3 loop spans 15 amino acids. Trimming took 7 bases from V and 5 from J; bases not matched to a gene: 14. The CDR3 here is CASSPGLRKSETQYF. The DNA for the CDR3 is TGCGCCAGCTCTCCGGGACTACGAAAATCGGAGACCCAGTACTTC.

The rearrangement joins TRBV7-7 to TRBJ2-6; 14 positions agree with TRBD2. J gave up 2 bases and V 5 bases, and 5 bases lay outside the gene matches. The CDR3 loop spans 18 amino acids. Looked up from germline, CDR1 is SSHAT and CDR2 is FNYEAQ (reference sequence). Here the CDR3 reads CASSRGLAGAAGANVLTF. CDR3 in DNA: TGTGCCAGCAGCAGGGGACTAGCGGGAGCAGCTGGGGCCAACGTCCTGACTTTC.

J is TRBJ1-5 and V is TRBV4-1; D is unresolved. This CDR3 is built from 15 residues. Germline values: CDR1 MGHRA, CDR2 YSYEKL. Between the trimmed V and J ends, which lost 1 base and 7 bases, there was a span of 14 bases. CDR3 region: CASSQGGAPTQPQHF. The CDR3 nucleotides are TGCGCCAGCAGCCAAGGTGGAGCCCCGACCCAGCCCCAGCATTTT.

The chain recombines TRBV7-2 with TRBJ2-1, with D possibly TRBD2 on 6 matching bases. CDR3 size: 16 residues. The ends were cut back, 2 bases at V and 3 bases at J, with 14 bases in the middle. Per germline, CDR1 SGHTA and CDR2 FQGNSA. The CDR3 loop is CASSLLRTTDYNEQFF. CDR3 sequence (DNA): TGTGCCAGCAGCTTACTCCGGACTACCGACTACAATGAGCAGTTCTTC.

The chain carries TRBV7-6 and TRBJ1-1; 7 positions match TRBD1. Unmatched junction bases numbered 13, after V lost 1 base and J lost 5 bases. The CDR3 length is 17 residues. Germline loops: CDR1 SGHVS, CDR2 FNYEAQ. CDR3 nucleotides: TGTGCCAGCAGCTTAGTGAGTGGGAGACAGGGCTTGACTGAAGCTTTCTTT. Protein product: CASSLVSGRQGLTEAFF.

This chain links TRBV9 with TRBJ1-2, with 9 bases aligning to TRBD1. Germline assignment: CDR1 SGDLS and CDR2 YYNGEE. J gave up 5 bases and V 4 bases, and 6 bases lay outside the gene matches. The CDR3 is made up of 14 amino acids. This chain's CDR3 is CASSPGTGWYGYTF. The CDR3 nucleotides read TGTGCCAGCAGCCCCGGGACAGGGTGGTATGGCTACACCTTC.

The chain couples TRBV10-3 to TRBJ1-2; 8 bases align to TRBD1. J was trimmed by 1 base and V by 5 bases; bases with no gene match: 9. The CDR3 spans 16 residues. CDR1 and CDR2 (germline): ENHRY, SYGVKD. CDR3 protein: CAISLDRVGINYGYTF. Written as DNA, the CDR3 is TGTGCCATCAGTTTGGACAGGGTAGGGATTAACTATGGCTACACCTTC.

The table lists this clone with a few counts. The chain joins TRBV7-9 to TRBJ2-5; 13 bases map to TRBD2. Germline V gene sequence: CDR1 SEHNR, CDR2 FQNEAQ (reference sequence). The CDR3 totals 18 residues. Germline trimming cut 5 bases from V and 5 bases from J; bases unmatched to any gene: 14. The CDR3 loop reads CASSRTSGRAAGQETQYF. CDR3 coding DNA: TGTGCCAGCAGCCGGACTAGCGGGAGAGCGGCGGGCCAGGAGACCCAGTACTTC. The whole variable domain, remainder taken from reference TRBV7-9 and TRBJ2-5, is DTGVSQNPRHKITKRGQNVTFRCDPISEHNRLYWYRQTLGQGPEFLTYFQNEAQLEKSRLLSDRFSAERPKGSFSTLEIQRTEQGDSAMYLCASSRTSGRAAGQETQYFGPGTRLLVL.

The chain joins TRBV19 to TRBJ1-5; TRBD1 agrees at 9 bases. V gave up 9 bases and J gave up 7 bases; unmatched junction bases: 13. The CDR3 loop spans 15 amino acids. CDR1 LNHDA and CDR2 SQIVND come from the germline V gene (reference sequence). The CDR3: CASYSPDRGGQPQHF. The CDR3 DNA is TGTGCCAGCTACAGCCCGGACAGGGGTGGACAGCCCCAGCATTTT.

This chain links TRBV4-1 with TRBJ2-1, with 9 bases matching TRBD2. The CDR3 has 14 residues. The V gene's germline CDR1 is MGHRA and CDR2 YSYEKL. After removal of 6 bases from V and 5 bases from J, the junction contained 5 bases not matched to a gene. This chain's CDR3 is CASRIAGENNEQFF. The DNA for the CDR3 is TGCGCCAGCAGGATAGCGGGAGAGAACAATGAGCAGTTCTTC.

This sequence joins TRBV5-1 and TRBJ1-2; the D gene is possibly TRBD1 (6 bases). Looked up from germline, CDR1 is SGHRS and CDR2 is YFSETQ. V shed 4 bases and J shed 1 base, with 8 bases lying between them. The CDR3 has 13 residues. The CDR3 DNA sequence: TGCGCCAGCAGCGAGGACAGTAACTATGGCTACACCTTC. Protein product: CASSEDSNYGYTF.

Here the CDR3 reads CATRGFEEQTYNEQFF. The CDR3 DNA reads as TGTGCCACCAGGGGTTTTGAGGAGCAGACCTACAATGAGCAGTTCTTC. The V and J genes are TRBV24-1 and TRBJ2-1; D gene uncertain. The CDR3 contains 16 residues. CDR1 KGHDR and CDR2 SFDVKD come from the germline V gene. The germline V and J ends were trimmed by 7 bases and 2 bases, with 17 bases remaining between them.

This rearrangement joins TRBV5-1 to TRBJ2-5; D might be TRBD1 (6 bases). CDR1 and CDR2 (germline): SGHRS, YFSETQ. The CDR3 is made up of 15 amino acids. Trimming pared 4 bases from V and 2 bases from J, leaving 15 bases between. CDR3 region: CASSLRTALQETQYF. In DNA, the CDR3 is TGCGCCAGCAGCCTCCGGACAGCCCTACAAGAGACCCAGTACTTC.

This chain connects TRBV7-8 to TRBJ2-2, with TRBD1 matching over 7 bases. Germline loops: CDR1 SGHVS, CDR2 FQNEAQ. The CDR3 contains 15 residues. J was trimmed by 4 bases and V by 7 bases; bases with no gene match: 9. The CDR3 DNA is TGTGCCAGCACCGAAGACAGGGTGGGCACCGGGGAGCTGTTTTTT. This gives the protein CASTEDRVGTGELFF. Full variable domain (rest looked up from reference TRBV7-8 and TRBJ2-2): GAGVSQSPRYKVAKRGQDVALRCDPISGHVSLFWYQQALGQGPEFLTYFQNEAQLDKSGLPSDRFFAERPEGSVSTLKIQRTQQEDSAVYLCASTEDRVGTGELFFGEGSRLTVL.

The rearrangement joins TRBV19 to TRBJ1-1, with 8 nucleotides matching TRBD1. The CDR3 contains 14 residues. From germline, CDR1 is LNHDA and CDR2 SQIVND (reference sequence). V dropped 6 bases and J dropped 2; count of bases not matched to a gene: 5. CDR3 sequence (DNA): TGTGCCAGTAGCATCCAGGGGGCTAACACTGAAGCTTTCTTT. This codes for CASSIQGANTEAFF.

V gene TRBV13 combines with J gene TRBJ2-7, with D possibly TRBD2 on 5 matching bases. Trimming stripped 5 bases from V and 7 bases from J, with 21 bases between. The CDR3 is 15 residues long. CDR1 is PRHDT and CDR2 is FYEKMQ in the germline V gene (reference sequence). The CDR3 here is CASSERGLTKEEQYF. For the CDR3, the DNA is TGTGCCAGCAGCGAACGAGGGTTGACCAAGGAAGAGCAGTACTTC.

This clone was recorded many times. The V and J genes are TRBV5-1 and TRBJ1-1; D might be TRBD1 (5 bases). Trimming took 3 bases from V and 4 from J, leaving 7 bases between them. CDR1 and CDR2 from the germline V gene are SGHRS and YFSETQ. This CDR3 has 12 residues. The DNA of the CDR3 is TGCGCCAGCAGCTCTGGGGCCACTGAAGCTTTCTTT. Translated: CASSSGATEAFF. The entire variable domain, with the rest obtained from reference TRBV5-1 and TRBJ1-1, is as follows: KAGVTQTPRYLIKTRGQQVTLSCSPISGHRSVSWYQQTPGQGLQFLFEYFSETQRNKGNFPGRFSGRQFSNSRSEMNVSTLELGDSALYLCASSSGATEAFFGQGTRLTVV.

Points on this clone: The same CDR3 can be traced to other DNA sequences in this sample. V usage is TRBV18 and J usage is TRBJ1-4; 8 nucleotides agree with TRBD1. V lost 3 bases to trimming and J lost 3 bases; unmatched junction nucleotides: 3. Germline CDR1 KGHSH, CDR2 LQKENI. This CDR3 is 15 amino acids long. This chain's CDR3 is CASSPLQGANEKLFF. The DNA for the CDR3 is TGTGCCAGCTCACCCTTACAGGGGGCTAATGAAAAACTGTTTTTT.

This clone was detected only once. CDR3 nucleotide sequence: TGCGCCAGCAGCCTAAGGACAGGGGGTCCCCGCGATGAGCAGTTCTTC. It codes for CASSLRTGGPRDEQFF. The V call is TRBV4-1, the J call TRBJ2-1; 10 bases agree with TRBD1. CDR3 length equals 16 residues. V lost 4 bases and J lost 8; bases outside the gene matches: 11. CDR1 MGHRA and CDR2 YSYEKL come from the germline V gene.

The rearrangement joins TRBV12-3 or TRBV12-4 to TRBJ1-2, with D possibly matching TRBD1 (5 bases). V shed 7 bases and J shed 5 bases, with 14 bases lying between them. The CDR3 sequence is 13 residues long. The CDR3 DNA follows: TGTGCCAGCAAACTGGGACTTTTGTATGGCTACACCTTC. Encoded protein: CASKLGLLYGYTF.

The V gene is TRBV19, the J gene TRBJ1-2, with 10 bases that match TRBD1. This CDR3 is 17 amino acids long. Unmatched junction bases numbered 13, after V lost 6 bases and J lost 3 bases. CDR1 and CDR2 (germline): LNHDA, SQIVND (reference sequence). DNA of the CDR3: TGTGCCAGTAGAACTCAATACCCGGGACAGGGGTACTATGGCTACACCTTC. Encoded protein: CASRTQYPGQGYYGYTF.

The rearrangement links TRBV5-6 to TRBJ1-5, with 10 bases lining up with TRBD1. Germline values: CDR1 SGHDT, CDR2 YYEEEE. J lost 2 bases, V lost 2 bases, and 7 bases had no gene match. The CDR3 has 17 amino acids. The CDR3 nucleotides are TGTGCCAGCAGCTTCCGGACAGGGGGTTTAGGCAATCAGCCCCAGCATTTT. Residues: CASSFRTGGLGNQPQHF.

This chain connects TRBV11-1 to TRBJ2-1; 8 bases line up with TRBD2. This CDR3 is 16 amino acids long. Germline CDR1 and CDR2: SGHAT and FQDESV (reference sequence). Trimming removed 5 bases from V and 1 base from J; junction bases left unmatched: 7. CDR3 in DNA: TGTGCCAGCAGCGAGAGCGGGGGTTTTTCCTACAATGAGCAGTTCTTC. It is translated as CASSESGGFSYNEQFF. The entire variable domain, with the rest obtained from reference TRBV11-1 and TRBJ2-1, is as follows: EAEVAQSPRYKITEKSQAVAFWCDPISGHATLYWYRQILGQGPELLVQFQDESVVDDSQLPKDRFSAERLKGVDSTLKIQPAELGDSAMYLCASSESGGFSYNEQFFGPGTRLTVL.

As concerns this clone: Other DNA sequences from this sample encode an identical CDR3 as well. The rearrangement joins TRBV12-1 to TRBJ1-3; the D call in the table, TRBD1, was not verified against the DNA. TRBV12-1 is a listed pseudogene. The CDR3 has 16 amino acids. The CDR3 is CASSPRQGKAGNTIYF. CDR3 nucleotide sequence: TGTGCCAGCAGCCCCAGACAGGGGAAGGCTGGAAACACCATATATTTT.

The chain is built from TRBV9 and TRBJ1-2; tentatively, D is TRBD1 (5 bases). The CDR3 has 16 amino acids. V dropped 3 bases and J dropped 0 bases, with 15 bases sitting between them. CDR1 SGDLS and CDR2 YYNGEE come from the germline V gene. Written as DNA, the CDR3 is TGTGCCAGCAGCGGAGAGGTCTGGGGCCCTAACTATGGCTACACCTTC. It is translated as CASSGEVWGPNYGYTF.

This chain joins TRBV23-1 and TRBJ2-7; TRBD1 matches at 8 bases. TRBV23-1 is identified as an open reading frame with a role that is uncertain. V lost 3 bases and J lost 0; bases outside the gene matches: 4. The CDR3 has 15 amino acids. CDR3 nucleotide sequence: TGCGCCAGCAGTCATAAGGGACAGGACTCCTACGAGCAGTACTTC. Translation: CASSHKGQDSYEQYF.